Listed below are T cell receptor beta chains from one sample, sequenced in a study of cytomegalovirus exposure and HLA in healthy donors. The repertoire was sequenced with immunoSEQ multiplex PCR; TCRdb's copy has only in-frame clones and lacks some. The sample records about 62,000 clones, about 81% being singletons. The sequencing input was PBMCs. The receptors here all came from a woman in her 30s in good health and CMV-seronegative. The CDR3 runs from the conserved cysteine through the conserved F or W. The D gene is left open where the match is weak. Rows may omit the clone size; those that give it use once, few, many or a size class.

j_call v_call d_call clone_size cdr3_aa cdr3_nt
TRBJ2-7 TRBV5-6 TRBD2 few CASSLGLADYYEQYF TGTGCCAGCAGCTTGGGTCTAGCGGATTACTACGAGCAGTACTTC
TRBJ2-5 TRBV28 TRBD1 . CASSKGTGIETQYF TGTGCCAGCAGTAAGGGGACAGGGATCGAGACCCAGTACTTC
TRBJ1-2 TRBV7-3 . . CASSFRGGNGYTF TGTGCCAGCAGCTTTAGAGGAGGGAATGGCTACACCTTC
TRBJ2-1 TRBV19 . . CASSIGQGGEQFF TGTGCCAGTAGTATTGGCCAGGGAGGTGAGCAGTTCTTC
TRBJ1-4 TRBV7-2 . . CASSLRDRGGRGEKLFF TGTGCCAGCAGCCTAAGGGATAGGGGGGGCAGGGGTGAAAAACTGTTTTTT
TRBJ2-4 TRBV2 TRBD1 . CATYQTQGDSKNIQYF TGTGCCACCTACCAAACGCAGGGGGATAGCAAAAACATTCAGTACTTC
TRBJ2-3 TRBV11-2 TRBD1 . CASSLWTGTDTQYF TGTGCCAGCAGCTTGTGGACAGGGACAGATACGCAGTATTTT
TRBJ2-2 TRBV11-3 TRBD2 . CASSLSGTSGINTGELFF TGTGCCAGCAGCTTATCGGGGACTAGCGGGATCAACACCGGGGAGCTGTTTTTT
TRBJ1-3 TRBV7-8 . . CASSGLGASPIGSGNTIYF TGTGCCAGCAGCGGCCTGGGCGCCTCACCGATCGGCTCTGGAAACACCATATATTTT
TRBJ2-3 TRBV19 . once CASQGMGTDTQYF TGTGCCAGTCAGGGGATGGGCACAGATACGCAGTATTTT
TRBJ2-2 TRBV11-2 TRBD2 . CASSSGLAMNTGELFF TGTGCCAGCAGCTCGGGACTAGCGATGAACACCGGGGAGCTGTTTTTT
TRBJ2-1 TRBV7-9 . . CASSITRFPSYNEQFF TGTGCCAGCAGTATTACTAGATTCCCCTCCTACAATGAGCAGTTCTTC
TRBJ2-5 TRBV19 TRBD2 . CASSTVAGAEETQYF TGTGCCAGTAGTACCGTAGCGGGAGCTGAGGAGACCCAGTACTTC
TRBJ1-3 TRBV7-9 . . CASSERKGGRSGNTIYF TGTGCCAGCAGCGAGAGAAAGGGGGGGCGCTCTGGAAACACCATATATTTT
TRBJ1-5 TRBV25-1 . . CASSETQGRKANQPQHF TGTGCCAGCAGTGAGACCCAAGGGAGGAAGGCCAATCAGCCCCAGCATTTT
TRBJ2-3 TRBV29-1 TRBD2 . CSSWTGLAGGPTDTQYF TGCAGCTCTTGGACAGGACTAGCGGGAGGTCCCACAGATACGCAGTATTTT
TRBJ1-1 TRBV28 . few CASTGGGNTEAFF TGTGCCAGCACTGGGGGGGGGAACACTGAAGCTTTCTTT
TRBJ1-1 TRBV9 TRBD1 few CASSPSQGDRAFF TGTGCCAGCAGCCCTTCCCAGGGGGACCGAGCTTTCTTT
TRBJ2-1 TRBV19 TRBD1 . CASSTRGGTGTGIRNEQFF TGTGCCAGTAGTACTCGGGGAGGGACCGGGACAGGGATTCGAAATGAGCAGTTCTTC
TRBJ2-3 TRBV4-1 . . CASSSEKPTDTQYF TGCGCCAGTAGCAGTGAAAAGCCAACAGATACGCAGTATTTT